This T cell receptor (beta chain) derives from a study of human T cells and chemical hapten exposure. TCRdb reprocessed the RACE reads via MiXCR and lists one record per CDR3 protein. The profile shows around 65,000 distinct CDR3 sequences, around 6.1% of them singletons. V lost 7 bases and J lost 4, with 7 bases in between. Germline V gives CDR1 SQVTM, CDR2 ANQGSEA. CDR3 size: 10 residues. The time point denotes: healthy volunteer bleed at 6 weeks. Extraction of total RNA was performed on unfractionated whole blood. This clonotype was recorded at least ten times. J is TRBJ2-5 and V is TRBV29-1; D is tentatively TRBD1 or TRBD2 (5 bases each). This receptor was obtained from a female donor in good health. Some clones in this sample may be carry-over from other donors' samples. Sequences were obtained from whole blood. DNA for the CDR3: TGCAGCGGAGGGGCAGAGACCCAGTACTTC. Its translation is CSGGAETQYF.